A selection of T cell receptor beta chains follows, all from one sample in a study of OX40 agonist ivuxolimab in advanced cancers. Profiling relied on immunoSEQ multiplex PCR, and the TCRdb table lists in-frame clones only, not all of them. The data contain tens of thousands of clones, more than 65% of them seen just once; the ten biggest clones take up less than 15%. The sample in question was CD4+ or CD8+ T cells sorted from blood, obtained in a trial of the OX40 agonist ivuxolimab. The receptors derive from an adult with an advanced solid tumor such as melanoma, head and neck, liver or kidney cancer. The CDR3 runs from the conserved cysteine through the conserved F or W. The D gene is left open where the match is weak. Clone size appears in some rows only: once, few, many, or a class for an expanded clone.

v_gene: TRBV7-8
d_gene: .
j_gene: TRBJ2-1
abundance: .
CDR3nt: TGTGCCAGCAGCTTAGCGGGCGGGAAGAGGTCATGGGAGCAGTTCTTC
CDR3aa: CASSLAGGKRSWEQFF

v_gene: TRBV6-1
d_gene: .
j_gene: TRBJ2-3
abundance: .
CDR3nt: TGTGCCAGCAGTGAAGTGAATGGACCAGATACGCAGTATTTT
CDR3aa: CASSEVNGPDTQYF

v_gene: TRBV7-2
d_gene: .
j_gene: TRBJ2-3
abundance: .
CDR3nt: TGTGCCAGCAGCTTTCCCACAGTAGATACGCAGTATTTT
CDR3aa: CASSFPTVDTQYF

v_gene: TRBV30
d_gene: .
j_gene: TRBJ2-5
abundance: .
CDR3nt: TGTGCCTGGAACGGACACTCTCAGGCCCAAGAGACCCAGTACTTC
CDR3aa: CAWNGHSQAQETQYF

v_gene: TRBV6-1
d_gene: .
j_gene: TRBJ1-5
abundance: .
CDR3nt: TGTGCCAGCAGTCCAGTACAGGGAGGCAGGCAGCCCCAGCATTTT
CDR3aa: CASSPVQGGRQPQHF

v_gene: TRBV2
d_gene: TRBD2
j_gene: TRBJ2-5
abundance: .
CDR3nt: TGTGCCAGCAGTTCAAGCGGGGGGAACCAAGAGACCCAGTACTTC
CDR3aa: CASSSSGGNQETQYF

v_gene: TRBV9
d_gene: .
j_gene: TRBJ1-3
abundance: .
CDR3nt: TGTGCCAGCAGCGTTGGACCTTCTGGAAACACCATATATTTT
CDR3aa: CASSVGPSGNTIYF

v_gene: TRBV27
d_gene: .
j_gene: TRBJ1-1
abundance: .
CDR3nt: TGTGCCAGCAGTTTAAACGGGTACACTGAAGCTTTCTTT
CDR3aa: CASSLNGYTEAFF

v_gene: TRBV27
d_gene: TRBD1
j_gene: TRBJ2-7
abundance: .
CDR3nt: TGTGCCAGCAGTCCCCGTCCCGGGACAGGGGTCGAGCAGTACTTC
CDR3aa: CASSPRPGTGVEQYF

v_gene: TRBV7-3
d_gene: TRBD2
j_gene: TRBJ2-2
abundance: .
CDR3nt: TGTGCCAGCAGCCCCGGGGGGGGCGGTATCGGGGAGCTGTTTTTT
CDR3aa: CASSPGGGGIGELFF

v_gene: TRBV4-2
d_gene: TRBD2
j_gene: TRBJ2-7
abundance: .
CDR3nt: TGTGCCAGCACAGCGGGAACTAGCGGGGGGGCTGGGGAGCAGTACTTC
CDR3aa: CASTAGTSGGAGEQYF

v_gene: TRBV9
d_gene: .
j_gene: TRBJ2-3
abundance: few
CDR3nt: TGTGCCAGCAGCGTAGATATAGGCCGGCCAGATACGCAGTATTTT
CDR3aa: CASSVDIGRPDTQYF